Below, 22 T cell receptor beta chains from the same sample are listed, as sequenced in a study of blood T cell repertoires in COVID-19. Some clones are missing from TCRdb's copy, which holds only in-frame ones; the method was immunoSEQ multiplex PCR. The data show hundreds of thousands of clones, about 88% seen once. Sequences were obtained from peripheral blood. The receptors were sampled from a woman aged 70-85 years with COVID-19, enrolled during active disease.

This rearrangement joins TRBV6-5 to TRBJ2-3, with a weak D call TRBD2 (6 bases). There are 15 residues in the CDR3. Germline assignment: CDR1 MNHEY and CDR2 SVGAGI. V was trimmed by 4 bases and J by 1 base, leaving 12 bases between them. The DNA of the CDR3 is TGTGCCAGCAGTTCAGGAGGGGTGGGCACAGATACGCAGTATTTT. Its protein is CASSSGGVGTDTQYF.

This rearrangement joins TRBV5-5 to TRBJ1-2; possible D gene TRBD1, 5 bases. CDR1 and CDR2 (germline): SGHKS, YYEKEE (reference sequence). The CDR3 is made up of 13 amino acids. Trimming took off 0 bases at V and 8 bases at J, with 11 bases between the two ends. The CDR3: CASSLVAQGGYTF. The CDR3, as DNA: TGTGCCAGCAGCTTGGTTGCCCAGGGAGGCTACACCTTC. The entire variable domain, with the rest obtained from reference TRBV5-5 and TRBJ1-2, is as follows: DAGVTQSPTHLIKTRGQQVTLRCSPISGHKSVSWYQQVLGQGPQFIFQYYEKEERGRGNFPDRFSARQFPNYSSELNVNALLLGDSALYLCASSLVAQGGYTFGSGTRLTVV.

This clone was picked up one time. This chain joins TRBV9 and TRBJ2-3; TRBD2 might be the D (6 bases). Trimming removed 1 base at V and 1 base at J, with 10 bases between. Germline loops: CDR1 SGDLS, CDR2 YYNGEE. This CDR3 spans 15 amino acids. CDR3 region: CASSVIAAGTDTQYF. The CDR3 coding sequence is TGTGCCAGCAGCGTAATAGCGGCTGGCACAGATACGCAGTATTTT.

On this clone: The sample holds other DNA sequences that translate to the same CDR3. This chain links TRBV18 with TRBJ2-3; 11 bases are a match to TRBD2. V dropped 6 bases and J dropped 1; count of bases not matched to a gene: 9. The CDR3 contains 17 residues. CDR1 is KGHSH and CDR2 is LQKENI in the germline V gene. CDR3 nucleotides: TGTGCCAGCTCCCCAATTCTAGCGGGGGGTCGCACAGATACGCAGTATTTT. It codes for CASSPILAGGRTDTQYF.

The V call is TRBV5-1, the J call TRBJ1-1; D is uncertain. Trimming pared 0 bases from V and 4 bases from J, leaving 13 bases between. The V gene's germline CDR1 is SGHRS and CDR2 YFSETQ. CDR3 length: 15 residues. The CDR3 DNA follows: TGCGCCAGCAGCTTGGGAGGTATGGGTAGCACTGAAGCTTTCTTT. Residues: CASSLGGMGSTEAFF.

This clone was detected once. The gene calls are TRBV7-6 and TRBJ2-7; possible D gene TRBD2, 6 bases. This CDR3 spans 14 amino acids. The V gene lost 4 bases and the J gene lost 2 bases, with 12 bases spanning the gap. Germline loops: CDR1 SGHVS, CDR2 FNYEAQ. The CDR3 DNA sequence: TGTGCCAGCAGCTCCGCCCCGGGAGCCTACGAGCAGTACTTC. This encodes CASSSAPGAYEQYF.

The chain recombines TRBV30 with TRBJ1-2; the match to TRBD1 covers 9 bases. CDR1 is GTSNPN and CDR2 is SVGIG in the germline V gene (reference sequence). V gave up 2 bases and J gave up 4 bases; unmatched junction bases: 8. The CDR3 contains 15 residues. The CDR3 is CAWSTTEQGAYGYTF. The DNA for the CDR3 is TGTGCCTGGAGTACGACGGAACAGGGGGCCTATGGCTACACCTTC. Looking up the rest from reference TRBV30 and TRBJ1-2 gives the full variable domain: SQTIHQWPATLVQPVGSPLSLECTVEGTSNPNLYWYRQAAGRGLQLLFYSVGIGQISSEVPQNLSASRPQDRQFILSSKKLLLSDSGFYLCAWSTTEQGAYGYTFGSGTRLTVV.

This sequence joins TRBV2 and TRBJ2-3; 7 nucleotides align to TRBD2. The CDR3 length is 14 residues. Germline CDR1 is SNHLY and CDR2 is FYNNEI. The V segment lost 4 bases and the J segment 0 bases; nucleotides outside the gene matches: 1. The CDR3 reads CASSGRGSTDTQYF. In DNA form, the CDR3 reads TGTGCCAGCAGTGGGCGGGGGAGCACAGATACGCAGTATTTT.

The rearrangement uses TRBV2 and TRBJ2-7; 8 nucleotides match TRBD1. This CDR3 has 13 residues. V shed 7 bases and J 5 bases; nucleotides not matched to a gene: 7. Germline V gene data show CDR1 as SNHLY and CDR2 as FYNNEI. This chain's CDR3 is CASTQGANNEQYF. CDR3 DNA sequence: TGTGCCAGCACTCAGGGGGCCAACAACGAGCAGTACTTC.

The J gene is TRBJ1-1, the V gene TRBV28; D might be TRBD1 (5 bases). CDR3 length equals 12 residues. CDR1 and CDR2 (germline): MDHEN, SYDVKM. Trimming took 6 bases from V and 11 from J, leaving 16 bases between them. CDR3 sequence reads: CASSPGGGSAFF. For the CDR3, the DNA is TGTGCCAGCAGCCCCGGGGGAGGCTCCGCTTTCTTT.

The CDR3 spells CASRGGLAGNPGETQYF. The CDR3 bases are TGCGCCAGCAGGGGCGGACTAGCGGGGAACCCAGGCGAGACCCAGTACTTC. This sequence joins TRBV5-1 and TRBJ2-5, with 12 bases lining up with TRBD2. With 5 bases clipped from V and 5 bases from J, the junction kept 13 bases outside the gene matches. This CDR3 has 17 residues. Germline loops: CDR1 SGHRS, CDR2 YFSETQ.

The CDR3 nucleotides read TGTGCCAGCAAGGGGACAGGGAACACTGAAGCTTTCTTT. Its translation is CASKGTGNTEAFF. V and J are TRBV12-3 or TRBV12-4 and TRBJ1-1; 8 bases are shared with TRBD1. This CDR3 contains 13 residues. With V trimmed by 7 bases and J by 1 base, 2 bases remained unmatched.

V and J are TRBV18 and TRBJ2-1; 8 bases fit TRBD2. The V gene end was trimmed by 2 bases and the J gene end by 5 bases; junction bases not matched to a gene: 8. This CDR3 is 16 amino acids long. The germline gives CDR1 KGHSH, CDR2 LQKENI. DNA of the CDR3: TGTGCCAGCTCACCAGCTACTAGCGGAGCCAACAATGAGCAGTTCTTC. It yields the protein CASSPATSGANNEQFF.

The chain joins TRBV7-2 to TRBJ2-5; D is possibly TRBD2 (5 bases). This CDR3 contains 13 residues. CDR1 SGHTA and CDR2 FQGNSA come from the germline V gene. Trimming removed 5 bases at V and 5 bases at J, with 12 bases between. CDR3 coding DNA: TGTGCCAGCAGCCCCACTAGATTGGAGACCCAGTACTTC. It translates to CASSPTRLETQYF. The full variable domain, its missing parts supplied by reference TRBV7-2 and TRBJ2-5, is GAGVSQSPSNKVTEKGKDVELRCDPISGHTALYWYRQSLGQGLEFLIYFQGNSAPDKSGLPSDRFSAERTGGSVSTLTIQRTQQEDSAVYLCASSPTRLETQYFGPGTRLLVL.

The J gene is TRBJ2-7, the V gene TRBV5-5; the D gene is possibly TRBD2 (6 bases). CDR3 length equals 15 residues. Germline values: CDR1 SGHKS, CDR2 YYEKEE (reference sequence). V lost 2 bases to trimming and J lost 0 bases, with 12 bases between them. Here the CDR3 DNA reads TGTGCCAGCAGCTTTCGGGGAGGTTTCTCCTACGAGCAGTACTTC. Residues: CASSFRGGFSYEQYF.

CDR3 protein: CASRPGGGGEQFF. The CDR3 region has the DNA TGTGCCAGCAGACCTGGAGGGGGCGGCGAGCAGTTCTTC. V gene TRBV11-2 combines with J gene TRBJ2-1; tentatively, D is TRBD1 (7 bases). The CDR3 extends over 13 amino acids. Trimming stripped 6 bases from V and 10 bases from J, with 16 bases between. Looked up from germline, CDR1 is SGHAT and CDR2 is FQNNGV.

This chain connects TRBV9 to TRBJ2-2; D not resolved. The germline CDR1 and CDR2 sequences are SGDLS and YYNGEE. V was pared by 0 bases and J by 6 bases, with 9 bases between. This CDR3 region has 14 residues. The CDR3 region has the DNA TGTGCCAGCAGCGTAGTCGGCGGTCCCGGGGAGCTGTTTTTT. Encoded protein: CASSVVGGPGELFF.

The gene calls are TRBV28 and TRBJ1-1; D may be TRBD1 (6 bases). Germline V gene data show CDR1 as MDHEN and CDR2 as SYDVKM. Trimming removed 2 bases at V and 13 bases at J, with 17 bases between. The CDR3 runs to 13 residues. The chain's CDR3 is CASSLEGGLWVFF. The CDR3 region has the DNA TGTGCCAGCAGTTTAGAGGGGGGGCTTTGGGTTTTCTTT.

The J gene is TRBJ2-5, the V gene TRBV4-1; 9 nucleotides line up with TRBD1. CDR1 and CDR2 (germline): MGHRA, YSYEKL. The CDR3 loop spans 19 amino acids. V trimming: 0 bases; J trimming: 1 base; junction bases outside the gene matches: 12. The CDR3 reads CASSQDQQGAASVQETQYF. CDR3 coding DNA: TGCGCCAGCAGCCAAGATCAACAGGGGGCCGCTTCGGTCCAAGAGACCCAGTACTTC.

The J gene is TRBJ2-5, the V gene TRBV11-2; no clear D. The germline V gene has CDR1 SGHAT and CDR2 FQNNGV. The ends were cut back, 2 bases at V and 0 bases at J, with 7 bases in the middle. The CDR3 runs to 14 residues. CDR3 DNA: TGTGCCAGCAGCTTAACCCGGTACCAAGAGACCCAGTACTTC. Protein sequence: CASSLTRYQETQYF.

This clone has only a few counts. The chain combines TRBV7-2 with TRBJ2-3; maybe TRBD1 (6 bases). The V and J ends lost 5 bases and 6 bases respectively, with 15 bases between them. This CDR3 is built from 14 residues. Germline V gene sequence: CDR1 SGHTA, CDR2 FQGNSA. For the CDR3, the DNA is TGTGCCAGCAGCGCCTGGGGGCTTGGGGATACGCAGTATTTT. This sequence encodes CASSAWGLGDTQYF.

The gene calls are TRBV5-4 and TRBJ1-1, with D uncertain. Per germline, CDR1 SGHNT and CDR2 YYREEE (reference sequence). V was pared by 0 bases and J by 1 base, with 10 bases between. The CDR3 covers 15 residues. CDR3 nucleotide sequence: TGTGCCAGCAGCTTGGGTGGAGGAAAGAACACTGAAGCTTTCTTT. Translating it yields CASSLGGGKNTEAFF.